The entry below gives a single T cell receptor (beta chain) sequence along with its context. Its antigen is not yet known. Sequence at one end of the junction differs from germline and may be a read error. The sample belongs to a study of cytomegalovirus exposure and HLA in healthy donors (dated by TCRdb to the late 2010s). About the full investigation: According to an earlier analysis of 587 of the donors, about 179 million T cells yielded roughly 100 million unique TCR beta sequences and 250 to 350 Gb of sequence data. Approximately 300 gigabases of sequencing data and around 90 million unique TCR sequences made up an early release that covered several hundred HLA-typed donors. The genetic ancestry cluster associated with self-reported Caucasian donors included approximately 85% of the 398 genotyped donors. The study aimed to test whether signatures of past pathogen exposure could be identified by cataloging public T cell receptors. The study profiled the T cell repertoires of fewer than 850 subjects by immunosequencing and related them to cytomegalovirus serostatus. A separate validation cohort of over a hundred different subjects was used in addition to the approximately 610-subject first cohort. To predict cytomegalovirus infection status, the study combined high-throughput TCR immunosequencing, statistical association of individual TCRs with disease status, and machine learning. A later analysis re-examined previously published TCR beta repertoires from more than 550 donors and added high-resolution HLA genotyping to investigate patterns of TCR occurrence. Rather than drawing on any new phenotypic data, the later analysis identified candidate immune exposures from TCR beta sequences and the way those sequences occurred across donors. An earlier analysis of more than 450 of the donors used high-throughput TCR beta sequencing to judge whether each TCR beta V gene segment behaved as functional or pseudogenic. Donor age, sex, ethnicity and CMV serostatus were collected together with the repertoire data. A later genetic analysis took genome-wide SNP genotypes for about three fifths of the 666 donors and used that subset as a discovery cohort. Every repertoire in the discovery cohort had been generated on one and the same sequencing platform. Class I and class II HLA loci were covered by the typing at four-digit resolution. The number of donors typed differed by locus, with 629-630 for A, B, C, DRB1 and DQB1, approximately 500 for DQA1, 600 to 610 for DPA1, and around 450 for DPB1. About five DR-DQ haplotypes were treated as single units for association and clustering because of strong linkage in the cohort. On average, 235,054 unique TCR beta nucleotide sequences were sequenced per donor among 300 to 500 genotyped donors of the cohort, with roughly 20% of those sequences being non-productive. What the study reported, not specific to this receptor: Linkage disequilibrium might explain the correlated functional status among segregating V segments, but an unknown experimental factor could not be excluded. In a later analysis, 15,000 to 20,000 TCR beta sequences were associated with specific HLA alleles at a false discovery rate of 0.05. A later analysis found that TCR association rates varied across HLA loci, with DRB1 alleles showing the most associated TCRs and HLA-C alleles the fewest. Most TCR sequences were seen in very few donors, while some public TCRs were found in many individuals. In a later analysis, HLA-associated TCR beta chains showed more clonal expansion and lower generation probabilities than non-associated chains that were equally common. Strong co-occurrence of HLA alleles, especially DR and DQ, made assigning TCR associations to individual alleles difficult. The classifier was reported to diagnose cytomegalovirus status with high specificity and sensitivity in both the original cohort and the validation cohort. According to the authors, the approach could potentially be generalized to other disease states and immunological phenotypes. A later analysis reported that several top co-occurrence clusters appeared linked to parvovirus B19, influenza, CMV and Epstein-Barr virus. Most CMV-associated TCR beta chains appeared to be HLA-restricted in a later analysis, and the HLA associations seemed to be driven largely by CMV exposure. A further reported finding was that TCR beta sequences accurately predicted the HLA-A and HLA-B alleles for most subjects in the first cohort. Because counts were too low, 15 to 20 rarely observed V segments, including chromosome 9 orphons, were excluded from the earlier analysis of 587 of the donors. In vitro tests confirmed that a few of the cytomegalovirus-associated TCR beta chains recognize cytomegalovirus antigens. Broadly in line with IMGT annotations, most TCR beta V segments showed up in productive rearrangements about 90% or about 30% of the time in an earlier analysis of around 600 of the donors. Compared with the approximately 700-donor mean, donors in an Asian-associated ancestry cluster had fewer N-insertions in productive TCRs, according to a later genetic analysis. The only immune exposure information available for the cohort was CMV serostatus. A total of around 150 TCR beta chains were listed by the study as associated with cytomegalovirus. Sequencing depth was assumed to be roughly uniform across donors in the presence/absence analyses, though that assumption may not hold. Some IMGT-functional V segments, including TRBV6-2 and TRBV6-3, could not be distinguished by the 87-base-pair reads and were therefore excluded. V-gene and J-gene trimming of TCR beta chains was associated with a missense DCLRE1C variant in a later genetic analysis, and the association was replicated in an independent cohort. A cluster of highly shared sequence variants was judged likely to be a technical artifact of the sequencing pipeline. Because HLA typing was unavailable for some donors at each locus, only the typed subset was used in association tests. This cohort had only TCR beta chains sequenced, and the lack of alpha or paired-chain data limited which features could be detected.

In total, roughly 670 healthy bone marrow donors made up the cohort. At the time of sampling, every cohort member was nominally healthy, though immune exposures that went unrecorded were likely present. The donor tested CMV seropositive, placing the donor among the 250 to 300 seropositive members of the cohort. Every donor gave a peripheral blood sample, and the peripheral blood mononuclear cells from that sample were used for TCR beta sequencing. Genomic DNA was extracted from the blood cell samples with the Qiagen DNeasy Blood Extraction Kit. Taken from the germline V gene (reference sequence), the CDR1 and CDR2 loops are SEHNR and FQNEAQ. The CDR3 runs 17 residues from the cysteine to the phenylalanine. Solely the CDR3 DNA is kept, with 51 bases framed from the first base. Library method: the immunoSEQ multiplex PCR assay. For the multiplex PCR, a mixture combining 60 forward primers for TCR Vbeta segments and 13 reverse primers for TCR Jbeta segments was used. A multiplex PCR assay on genomic DNA amplified the CDR3 region of rearranged TCR beta genes. The amplified TCR beta libraries were sequenced on the Illumina HiSeq System as 87-base-pair reads. The source study handled its data this way. Across the roughly 640 repertoires, a later analysis counted 80 million or so unique TCR beta chains, approximately 12 million of which were shared by at least two donors. Raw reads were error-corrected and collapsed into unique sequences with a nearest-neighbor algorithm that merged closely related sequences to remove PCR and sequencing errors. V, D and J gene segments were assigned by aligning CDR3 sequences to IMGT reference sequences. For a sequence to be retained, a match of at least six nucleotides was required to both a V gene segment and a J gene segment. Rearrangements were classified as productive when the CDR3 lacked stop codons and remained in frame with V and J, and all other rearrangements were classified as non-productive. CDR3 was defined by IMGT convention, running from the second conserved V-encoded cysteine to the conserved J-encoded phenylalanine. In an earlier analysis of more than 550 of the donors, sequences lacking an unambiguous match to a single V gene segment were excluded. An earlier analysis of fewer than 750 of the donors called V segments functional above 56.7% productive rearrangements and segregating when the between-donor standard deviation exceeded 5%. A statistical classification framework was developed to diagnose cytomegalovirus status using the catalog of TCR beta chain sequences. In a later analysis, V and J genes were assigned by comparing TCR nucleotide sequences against IMGT/GENE-DB human TR gene sequences. Using the TCRdist pipeline, a later analysis assigned CDR3 sequences along with most-parsimonious VDJ recombination scenarios. A later analysis defined each TCR beta chain by its CDR3 amino acid sequence plus V-gene family, and excluded reads lacking a unique V-gene family. A later analysis removed 550 to 650 highly shared, low-generation-probability nucleotide sequences to deal with suspected cross-contamination and a sequencing artifact. For each public chain, a later analysis derived a clonal expansion index from normalized ranks of inferred template counts within each repertoire. A later analysis computed generation probabilities with a VDJ recombination model fitted to out-of-frame rearrangements, and checked the results against IGoR. In a later analysis, TCR-TCR, TCR-HLA and TCR-CMV co-occurrence was scored with hypergeometric tests, and a repertoire-size bias correction was applied to TCR pairs. False discovery rates were estimated in a later analysis by permuting HLA or CMV assignments 20 times. A later analysis grouped co-occurring TCRs with DBSCAN, adding TCRdist sequence similarity when clustering within HLA-allele-positive subsets. Repertoires with fewer than 30,000 or more than 120,000 public chains, plus five repertoires with anomalous nucleotide sharing, were excluded from co-occurrence clustering. TCRdb mirrors the immuneACCESS table, restricted to in-frame sequences. Some clones are absent from its copies; in checked studies, under half trace to an unresolved V gene, and the reason for the others is unknown. V and J calls and clone size follow that table, whereas D and trimming were derived from the DNA. The sample table records approximately 160,000 clones; about 70% of these occur just once. The ten largest clones take up less than 3% of the sample.

The TCR was taken from a woman in her 40s in good health and CMV-seropositive. The sequence is built from TRBV7-9 and TRBJ1-5; the best D guess is TRBD1, with 6 bases matching. Sequenced: PBMCs. The nucleotides read TGTGCCAGCAGCTTGCAACAGGGTGCTGATAGCAATCAGCCCCAGAATTTT. Protein translation: CASSLQQGADSNQPQNF.